These 23 T cell receptor beta chains were sequenced from one sample in a study of blood T cell repertoires in COVID-19. Some clones are missing from TCRdb's copy, which holds only in-frame ones; the method was immunoSEQ multiplex PCR. The profile covers 250,000 to 350,000 clones, with about 88% appearing a single time and over 1.3% taken by the ten largest. Sequenced: peripheral blood. These receptors originate from a human donor with COVID-19, enrolled during active disease. The donor label of this sample is uncertain.

V usage is TRBV27 and J usage is TRBJ1-5; D call uncertain. V lost 7 bases to trimming and J lost 2 bases, with 18 bases between them. The CDR3 consists of 16 residues. Germline V gene sequence: CDR1 MNHEY, CDR2 SMNVEV (reference sequence). The CDR3, as DNA: TGTGCCAGCACCCCCCAAGTCCCAGTTGGCAATCAGCCCCAGCATTTT. Its translation: CASTPQVPVGNQPQHF.

J is TRBJ1-5 and V is TRBV28; D is uncertain. Germline V gives CDR1 MDHEN, CDR2 SYDVKM. V shed 2 bases and J shed 1 base, with 15 bases lying between them. This CDR3 spans 17 amino acids. CDR3 in amino acids: CASSLTGRSGSNQPQHF. The CDR3 bases are TGTGCCAGCAGTTTAACGGGCAGATCGGGGAGCAATCAGCCCCAGCATTTT.

The rearrangement links TRBV19 to TRBJ1-2; D might be TRBD1 (5 bases). V was pared by 7 bases and J by 8 bases, with 23 bases between. CDR1 and CDR2 from the germline V gene are LNHDA and SQIVND (reference sequence). The CDR3 loop spans 15 amino acids. The CDR3 DNA follows: TGTGCCAGTACCGCGACAACAGGAGGTCGGGAGGGCTACACCTTC. This translates into CASTATTGGREGYTF. Based on the CDR3 plus reference TRBV19 and TRBJ1-2, the full variable domain is DGGITQSPKYLFRKEGQNVTLSCEQNLNHDAMYWYRQDPGQGLRLIYYSQIVNDFQKGDIAEGYSVSREKKESFPLTVTSAQKNPTAFYLCASTATTGGREGYTFGSGTRLTVV.

Only a few counts were recorded for this clone. This chain connects TRBV11-2 to TRBJ1-6; a weak D match, TRBD1 (5 bases). The V and J ends lost 6 bases and 7 bases respectively, with 13 bases between them. The CDR3 is 14 residues long. In germline, CDR1 is SGHAT, CDR2 FQNNGV. CDR3 bases: TGTGCCAGCAGGAAGACAGAAAAAAATTCACCCCTCCACTTT. Translated: CASRKTEKNSPLHF.

This chain joins TRBV5-4 and TRBJ2-2, with 13 bases lining up with TRBD2. The CDR3 runs 17 residues. The V gene's germline CDR1 is SGHNT and CDR2 YYREEE (reference sequence). J lost 8 bases, V lost 0 bases, and 7 bases had no gene match. This CDR3 reads CASSLGGLAGVAGELFF. CDR3 coding DNA: TGTGCCAGCAGCTTGGGAGGACTAGCGGGAGTAGCTGGGGAGCTGTTTTTT.

In its sample, this clone was seen once. This chain links TRBV19 with TRBJ2-7; D is perhaps TRBD2 (5 bases). This CDR3 contains 13 residues. The germline CDR1 and CDR2 sequences are LNHDA and SQIVND (reference sequence). V was pared by 6 bases and J by 3 bases, with 12 bases between. The CDR3 nucleotides are TGTGCCAGTAGACGGACGGGGAGCTACGAGCAGTACTTC. Translating it yields CASRRTGSYEQYF.

V usage is TRBV9 and J usage is TRBJ1-2; unclear D gene. Trimming pared 4 bases from V and 4 bases from J, leaving 14 bases between. The CDR3 has 14 amino acids. Germline V lookup: CDR1 SGDLS, CDR2 YYNGEE. CDR3 sequence: CASSRDTVSYGYTF. CDR3 DNA: TGTGCCAGCAGCAGAGACACAGTAAGCTATGGCTACACCTTC.

This rearrangement joins TRBV2 to TRBJ1-2; a weak D match, TRBD1 (5 bases). CDR1 is SNHLY, CDR2 FYNNEI, per germline. V lost 5 bases to trimming and J lost 5 bases, with 9 bases between them. This CDR3 is built from 12 residues. The chain's CDR3 is CASSTTVYGYTF. The CDR3 DNA sequence: TGTGCCAGCAGTACGACAGTGTATGGCTACACCTTC.

The chain joins TRBV3-1 (or the pseudogene TRBV3-2) to TRBJ2-1; 10 bases are a match to TRBD2. This CDR3 contains 16 residues. Trimming cost V 1 base and J 8 bases; bases outside gene matches: 8. Germline-derived CDR1 and CDR2 are LGHDT and YNNKEL (reference sequence). The CDR3 is CASSQGISGRLHEQFF. As DNA, the CDR3 is TGTGCCAGCAGCCAAGGAATTAGCGGGAGGCTCCATGAGCAGTTCTTC.

The chain combines TRBV5-4 with TRBJ2-3; the match to TRBD1 covers 9 bases. Trimming removed 4 bases from V and 4 bases from J; junction bases left unmatched: 7. CDR1 and CDR2 from the germline V gene are SGHNT and YYREEE (reference sequence). CDR3 size: 15 residues. The CDR3 loop is CASSISGQGSDTQYF. The CDR3 bases are TGTGCCAGCAGCATCTCGGGACAGGGTTCAGATACGCAGTATTTT.

In this sample, this clone turned up once. This chain joins TRBV19 and TRBJ2-3; D gene ambiguous. The V gene's germline CDR1 is LNHDA and CDR2 SQIVND (reference sequence). V was trimmed by 5 bases and J by 2 bases, leaving 17 bases between them. The CDR3 length is 16 residues. The DNA of the CDR3 is TGTGCCAGTAGTCTAATCGCTAGGCGAGACACAGATACGCAGTATTTT. It encodes CASSLIARRDTDTQYF. Full variable domain (missing parts from reference TRBV19 and TRBJ2-3): DGGITQSPKYLFRKEGQNVTLSCEQNLNHDAMYWYRQDPGQGLRLIYYSQIVNDFQKGDIAEGYSVSREKKESFPLTVTSAQKNPTAFYLCASSLIARRDTDTQYFGPGTRLTVL.

Regarding this clone: Within the sample, other DNA sequences also encode this same CDR3. The chain is built from TRBV6-5 and TRBJ1-1, with D unresolved. Germline-derived CDR1 and CDR2 are MNHEY and SVGAGI. V lost 2 bases and J 1 base, leaving 8 bases between the germline ends. The CDR3 length is 14 residues. Here the CDR3 reads CASSYSGRNTEAFF. The CDR3 region has the DNA TGTGCCAGCAGTTACAGCGGACGGAACACTGAAGCTTTCTTT.

This clone was recorded a few times. The chain uses TRBV5-1 and TRBJ1-1; D might be TRBD1 (6 bases). V was clipped by 2 bases and J by 9 bases, with 11 bases between them. CDR3 length: 12 amino acids. Germline CDR1 reads SGHRS; CDR2 reads YFSETQ. The CDR3 loop reads CASSFEQGQAFF. In nucleotides, the CDR3 is TGCGCCAGCAGCTTTGAACAGGGCCAAGCTTTCTTT.

The J gene is TRBJ2-7, the V gene TRBV10-3; D is ambiguous. CDR3 size: 13 residues. Trimming stripped 3 bases from V and 2 bases from J, with 8 bases between. CDR1 and CDR2 (germline): ENHRY, SYGVKD. CDR3 nucleotide sequence: TGTGCCATCAGTGATGGTGGGCCCTACGAGCAGTACTTC. Translating gives CAISDGGPYEQYF.

The V call is TRBV19, the J call TRBJ1-5; the match to TRBD1 covers 7 bases. The CDR3 has 14 amino acids. Looked up from germline, CDR1 is LNHDA and CDR2 is SQIVND (reference sequence). Losses at the gene ends were 10 bases for V and 6 bases for J; bases not matched to a gene: 12. The CDR3 DNA follows: TGTGCCACCTCAGGGGGGAGTCGGGGTCAGCCCCAGCATTTT. Residues: CATSGGSRGQPQHF.

The chain uses TRBV11-2 and TRBJ2-4; 8 bases are shared with TRBD2. CDR1 and CDR2 from the germline V gene are SGHAT and FQNNGV. Unmatched junction bases numbered 6, after V lost 5 bases and J lost 9 bases. The CDR3 consists of 13 residues. CDR3 sequence: CASSPPSGPIQYF. The CDR3 DNA reads as TGTGCCAGCAGCCCGCCTAGCGGGCCCATTCAGTACTTC.

The J gene is TRBJ2-1, the V gene TRBV28; 12 bases map to TRBD2. CDR1 and CDR2 (germline): MDHEN, SYDVKM. The CDR3 totals 16 residues. Trimming took 7 bases from V and 6 from J; bases not matched to a gene: 10. The CDR3 loop reads CASKSSGLAGSNEQFF. CDR3 bases: TGTGCCAGCAAGTCCTCTGGACTAGCGGGATCCAATGAGCAGTTCTTC.

This clone came up once. The rearrangement joins TRBV5-1 to TRBJ2-1, with 10 bases matching TRBD2. This CDR3 is built from 15 residues. With 0 bases clipped from V and 7 bases from J, the junction kept 4 bases outside the gene matches. Germline CDR1 reads SGHRS; CDR2 reads YFSETQ. CDR3 in DNA: TGCGCCAGCAGCTTGGCAGGGACTAGCGCAAATGAGCAGTTCTTC. This translates into CASSLAGTSANEQFF.

The rearrangement uses TRBV7-2 and TRBJ2-2; TRBD2 aligns across 8 bases. Germline CDR1 is SGHTA and CDR2 is FQGNSA. Germline trimming cut 5 bases from V and 5 bases from J; bases unmatched to any gene: 7. CDR3 size: 15 residues. The CDR3 nucleotides are TGTGCCAGCAGCCAAACTAGCGGAGCTACCGGGGAGCTGTTTTTT. As protein: CASSQTSGATGELFF.

The chain uses TRBV7-3 and TRBJ2-6, with D hard to call. The CDR3 extends over 16 amino acids. Trimming removed 5 bases at V and 2 bases at J, with 13 bases between. In germline, CDR1 is SGHTA, CDR2 FQGTGA. CDR3: CASSLTVVAGANVLTF. Written as DNA, the CDR3 is TGTGCCAGCAGCCTTACAGTGGTGGCTGGGGCCAACGTCCTGACTTTC.

J is TRBJ1-5 and V is TRBV19, with TRBD1 matching 11 bases. V dropped 10 bases and J dropped 11; count of bases not matched to a gene: 16. This CDR3 region has 15 residues. Germline V lookup: CDR1 LNHDA, CDR2 SQIVND (reference sequence). CDR3 bases: TGTGCCACGAAATTCGGGACAGGGGGAGTGGGATCCCAGCATTTT. Encoded protein: CATKFGTGGVGSQHF.

This sequence joins TRBV9 and TRBJ1-5; 11 bases match TRBD1. Germline loops: CDR1 SGDLS, CDR2 YYNGEE. V was clipped by 2 bases and J by 5 bases; unmatched bases: 3. The CDR3 has 15 amino acids. The CDR3 protein is CASSVSGQGDQPQHF. CDR3 sequence (DNA): TGTGCCAGCAGCGTTTCGGGACAGGGGGATCAGCCCCAGCATTTT.

This clone has only one observation. The chain has TRBV20-1 and TRBJ1-5; D may be TRBD1 (5 bases). This CDR3 is built from 10 residues. CDR1 and CDR2 from the germline V gene are DFQATT and SNEGSKA (reference sequence). Trimming removed 1 base at V and 11 bases at J, with 6 bases between. The CDR3 reads CSARVGAQHF. In DNA form, the CDR3 reads TGCAGTGCTAGAGTAGGGGCCCAGCATTTT.